This T cell receptor (beta chain) was captured by sequencing in a study of T cell changes during pregnancy in multiple sclerosis. CDR1 is MDHEN, CDR2 SYDVKM, per germline. This CDR3 region has 13 residues. The V gene lost 7 bases and the J gene lost 5 bases, with 15 bases spanning the gap. TCRdb's copy holds only in-frame clones and misses some; the assay was immunoSEQ multiplex PCR. The sample gives about 17,000 clones, roughly 81% of which show up once; about 9% is in the top ten. Sequencing was performed on CD8+ T cells from peripheral blood mononuclear cells, taken in the second trimester of pregnancy. This chain connects TRBV28 to TRBJ2-7, with D perhaps matching TRBD1 (5 bases). This clonotype originated in a female donor in good health, enrolled as a control in a pregnancy study. CDR3 sequence reads: CASNAGFGNEQYF. The CDR3, as DNA: TGTGCCAGCAACGCAGGGTTTGGGAACGAGCAGTACTTC.